The 24 T cell receptor beta chains below were found in one sample sequenced in a study of blood T cell repertoires in COVID-19. Data came from immunoSEQ multiplex PCR; TCRdb stores just in-frame clones and leaves some out. The sample has over 350,000 clones; approximately 90% are singletons. Sequenced input: PBMCs or T cells enriched from blood (not recorded which). Every receptor here comes from a woman in her forties or fifties who had recovered from COVID-19.

The V and J genes are TRBV12-3 or TRBV12-4 and TRBJ1-2; TRBD1 agrees at 8 bases. The length of the CDR3 is 13 residues. J was trimmed by 2 bases and V by 5 bases; bases with no gene match: 1. CDR3 sequence: CASSTGGNYGYTF. The CDR3 coding sequence is TGTGCCAGCAGTACAGGGGGGAACTATGGCTACACCTTC.

The chain uses TRBV6-5 and TRBJ2-7; a possible D gene is TRBD2 (7 bases). Germline-derived CDR1 and CDR2 are MNHEY and SVGAGI. This CDR3 is built from 14 residues. The V end was cut by 5 bases, the J end by 2 bases, with 13 bases between. CDR3 residues: CASSLGGETYEQYF. CDR3 nucleotide sequence: TGTGCCAGCAGTCTAGGGGGGGAAACCTACGAGCAGTACTTC.

The V call is TRBV3-1 (or the pseudogene TRBV3-2), the J call TRBJ2-4; 9 bases map to TRBD1. With 6 bases clipped from V and 2 bases from J, the junction kept 17 bases outside the gene matches. The CDR3 contains 19 residues. The germline CDR1 and CDR2 sequences are LGHDT and YNNKEL (reference sequence). The chain's CDR3 is CASSLSGTGITWTKNIQYF. The CDR3 DNA follows: TGTGCCAGCAGTCTATCCGGGACAGGGATAACGTGGACCAAAAACATTCAGTACTTC.

The CDR3 DNA is TGTGCCTGGAGTCTAGAGGTGCGCTCACCCCTCCACTTT. Translation: CAWSLEVRSPLHF. The chain links TRBV30 to TRBJ1-6; D is unclear. The CDR3 is 13 residues long. The V end was cut by 2 bases, the J end by 10 bases, with 12 bases between. Germline lookup yields CDR1 GTSNPN and CDR2 SVGIG (reference sequence).

The chain links TRBV5-1 to TRBJ2-1; the match to TRBD2 covers 8 bases. The CDR3 has 15 residues. With V trimmed by 3 bases and J by 7 bases, 9 bases remained unmatched. The germline V gene encodes CDR1 SGHRS and CDR2 YFSETQ. This chain's CDR3 is CASSSSAGGGNEQFF. The CDR3 region has the DNA TGCGCCAGCAGCTCCTCTGCGGGGGGAGGGAATGAGCAGTTCTTC. The complete variable domain, with remaining parts taken from reference TRBV5-1 and TRBJ2-1, reads KAGVTQTPRYLIKTRGQQVTLSCSPISGHRSVSWYQQTPGQGLQFLFEYFSETQRNKGNFPGRFSGRQFSNSRSEMNVSTLELGDSALYLCASSSSAGGGNEQFFGPGTRLTVL.

This chain joins TRBV7-2 and TRBJ1-1, with TRBD1 as a possible D gene (6 bases). Trimming shortened V by 5 bases and J by 11 bases, and 18 bases separated the two germline ends. The CDR3 runs to 13 residues. Germline values: CDR1 SGHTA, CDR2 FQGNSA. The CDR3 region is CASSQPGGAFAFF. CDR3 nucleotides: TGTGCCAGCAGCCAGCCGGGGGGCGCGTTTGCTTTCTTT.

This clone was seen ten or more times. In nucleotides, the CDR3 is TGCGCCAGCAGCCAAGTGGGGACAGGAGTAACCTATGGCTACACCTTC. It specifies CASSQVGTGVTYGYTF. This chain connects TRBV4-1 to TRBJ1-2, with 8 bases lining up with TRBD1. This CDR3 has 16 residues. J lost 4 bases, V lost 1 base, and 8 bases had no gene match. Germline lookup yields CDR1 MGHRA and CDR2 YSYEKL.

Here the CDR3 reads CAIRDRANQETQYF. The CDR3 DNA reads as TGTGCCATCAGGGACAGGGCGAACCAAGAGACCCAGTACTTC. V is TRBV10-3 and J is TRBJ2-5; 8 bases are shared with TRBD1. The germline gives CDR1 ENHRY, CDR2 SYGVKD. V dropped 6 bases and J dropped 0; count of bases not matched to a gene: 3. The CDR3 totals 14 residues.

V usage is TRBV7-9 and J usage is TRBJ2-7; 8 bases fit TRBD1. V dropped 5 bases and J dropped 1; count of bases not matched to a gene: 7. The CDR3 loop spans 15 amino acids. In germline, CDR1 is SEHNR, CDR2 FQNEAQ (reference sequence). In DNA, the CDR3 is TGTGCCAGCAGCCCGGGGACAGGAGCTTCCTACGAGCAGTACTTC. Translated: CASSPGTGASYEQYF.

The chain carries TRBV5-1 and TRBJ1-6; no firm D call. The CDR3 is made up of 14 amino acids. Between the trimmed V and J ends, which lost 6 bases and 2 bases, there was a span of 9 bases. Germline V gives CDR1 SGHRS, CDR2 YFSETQ. DNA of the CDR3: TGCGCCAGCACAGCGGGTACCTATAATTCACCCCTCCACTTT. This encodes CASTAGTYNSPLHF.

This chain connects TRBV28 to TRBJ1-5, with D maybe TRBD1 (6 bases). Per germline, CDR1 MDHEN and CDR2 SYDVKM. CDR3 length equals 15 residues. V was shortened by 5 bases and J by 2 bases, with 13 bases between the two germline ends. The CDR3 sequence is CASSHRETGNQPQHF. As DNA, the CDR3 is TGTGCCAGCAGTCACAGGGAAACGGGCAATCAGCCCCAGCATTTT.

This sequence joins TRBV5-4 and TRBJ2-3; maybe TRBD1 (6 bases). Germline CDR1 is SGHNT and CDR2 is YYREEE (reference sequence). The CDR3 extends over 16 amino acids. With 3 bases removed from V and 7 bases from J, the gap between germline ends came to 21 bases. In nucleotides, the CDR3 is TGTGCCAGCAGCTCACTCGTTTTGTGGGGGCCCAATACGCAGTATTTT. It translates to CASSSLVLWGPNTQYF.

This chain links TRBV27 with TRBJ1-1; TRBD1 matches 11 bases. With V trimmed by 0 bases and J by 0 bases, 12 bases remained unmatched. This CDR3 spans 20 amino acids. Germline loops: CDR1 MNHEY, CDR2 SMNVEV (reference sequence). The CDR3 DNA follows: TGTGCCAGCAGTTTATCGGGACAGGGGGTGAGGAGGGCAATGAACACTGAAGCTTTCTTT. Its protein is CASSLSGQGVRRAMNTEAFF.

This chain joins TRBV23-1 and TRBJ1-2, with D maybe TRBD1 (5 bases). TRBV23-1 is designated an ORF whose function remains uncertain. Trimming took off 3 bases at V and 2 bases at J, with 16 bases between the two ends. This CDR3 contains 16 residues. CDR3 region: CASSHLDRGRNYGYTF. In nucleotides, the CDR3 is TGCGCCAGCAGTCATCTAGACAGAGGTAGGAACTATGGCTACACCTTC.

The V gene is TRBV19, the J gene TRBJ1-5; D is undetermined. V shed 10 bases and J shed 0 bases, with 13 bases lying between them. The germline gives CDR1 LNHDA, CDR2 SQIVND (reference sequence). The CDR3 is made up of 14 amino acids. The CDR3: CATIDKASNQPQHF. The CDR3 DNA reads TGTGCCACCATAGATAAAGCTAGCAATCAGCCCCAGCATTTT.

This clone was detected once. The rearrangement uses TRBV5-4 and TRBJ1-3, with 7 bases matching TRBD1. This CDR3 contains 15 residues. Germline CDR1 is SGHNT and CDR2 is YYREEE (reference sequence). The V and J ends lost 4 bases and 0 bases, in that order; junction bases with no gene match: 4. The DNA for the CDR3 is TGTGCCAGCAGCCCGGACAGGAGCTCTGGAAACACCATATATTTT. Protein sequence: CASSPDRSSGNTIYF.

V is TRBV4-2 and J is TRBJ1-2, with D uncertain. Trimming stripped 0 bases from V and 8 bases from J, with 19 bases between. Germline V gene sequence: CDR1 LGHNA, CDR2 YNFKEQ. This CDR3 comprises 16 residues. CDR3 in DNA: TGTGCCAGCAGCCAAGATCTTACCGGGAGAAACGGAGGCTACACCTTC. Its translation: CASSQDLTGRNGGYTF.

The V gene is TRBV11-3, the J gene TRBJ2-1, with TRBD2 matching over 9 bases. Germline V CDR1 and CDR2: SGHNT, YENEEA. The CDR3 runs to 16 residues. The junction had 8 bases not matched to a gene; V was cut back by 4 bases and J by 4 bases. The CDR3 DNA follows: TGTGCCAGCAGCTCCACTAGACTAGCGGTATACAATGAGCAGTTCTTC. This encodes CASSSTRLAVYNEQFF.

The chain carries TRBV6-2 or TRBV6-3 and TRBJ2-7, with D hard to call. The CDR3 runs to 13 residues. V dropped 2 bases and J dropped 3 bases, with 8 bases sitting between them. Germline V gives CDR1 MNHEY, CDR2 SVGEGT. CDR3 in DNA: TGTGCCAGCAGTTACCTTGCGGACTACGAGCAGTACTTC. This sequence encodes CASSYLADYEQYF.

The J gene is TRBJ2-1, the V gene TRBV6-2 or TRBV6-3; weak D call: TRBD1 (7 bases). Trimming left V 0 bases short and J 3 bases short, with 12 bases between. Per the germline V gene, CDR1 is MNHEY and CDR2 is SVGEGT. CDR3 length equals 16 residues. The DNA for the CDR3 is TGTGCCAGCAGTTACTCCGGAGGGGGCGTCTACAATGAGCAGTTCTTC. Its protein is CASSYSGGGVYNEQFF.

The genes are TRBV19 and TRBJ2-2; 7 bases map to TRBD1. The CDR3 is made up of 16 amino acids. The germline V gene has CDR1 LNHDA and CDR2 SQIVND (reference sequence). The V and J ends lost 5 bases and 2 bases, in that order; junction bases with no gene match: 8. The CDR3, as DNA: TGTGCCAGTAGTGGTCCGGGGACAGATAACACCGGGGAGCTGTTTTTT. Translation gives CASSGPGTDNTGELFF.

This clone came up a few times. This chain joins TRBV21-1 and TRBJ1-2. TRBV21-1 is an annotated pseudogene. The CDR3 spans 16 residues. The CDR3 DNA sequence: TGTGCCAGCAGCAAAGTGCCGCGGCGGAGGGGCTATGGCTACACCTTC. The encoded protein is CASSKVPRRRGYGYTF.

CDR3 sequence (DNA): TGCGCCAGCAGCCAAGTTCACGGGGGGGCCTCCTACGAGCAGTACTTC. Protein product: CASSQVHGGASYEQYF. The V call is TRBV4-3, the J call TRBJ2-7, with 8 bases that match TRBD2. The length of the CDR3 is 16 residues. The germline gives CDR1 LGHNA, CDR2 YSLEER. V trimming: 1 base; J trimming: 0 bases; junction bases outside the gene matches: 5.

The chain recombines TRBV19 with TRBJ2-7, with a tentative D call TRBD2 (5 bases). Trimming removed 2 bases at V and 6 bases at J, with 20 bases between. Germline CDR1 is LNHDA and CDR2 is SQIVND (reference sequence). This CDR3 is 16 amino acids long. CDR3 in DNA: TGTGCCAGTAGTATACTTGACGGAGGCCTCCTTGGCGAGCAGTACTTC. This encodes CASSILDGGLLGEQYF.